This T cell receptor beta chain was identified during a study of cytomegalovirus exposure and HLA in healthy donors. Both 60 Vbeta primers and 13 Jbeta primers went into the PCR. Sequencing used immunoSEQ multiplex PCR; TCRdb keeps in-frame clones, though not all of them. The sample consists of under 200,000 clones, about 85% of them appearing once. Comments on this clone: Its specificity is not known.

Study conclusions and caveats: The number of N-insertions in an Asian-associated ancestry cluster was reportedly below the roughly 670-donor mean in a later analysis.

The clonotype was recovered from a male donor in good health and CMV-seropositive. Sequenced sample: PBMCs.

The CDR3 region has the DNA TGCAGCGTTCGGCACAGGGGTGGGATGGATACGCAGTATTTT. It translates to CSVRHRGGMDTQYF. The V and J genes are TRBV29-1 and TRBJ2-3, with 7 bases fitting TRBD1. Germline V lookup: CDR1 SQVTM, CDR2 ANQGSEA. This CDR3 has 14 residues. V shed 5 bases, J shed 6 bases, and the junction held 11 bases outside the gene matches.